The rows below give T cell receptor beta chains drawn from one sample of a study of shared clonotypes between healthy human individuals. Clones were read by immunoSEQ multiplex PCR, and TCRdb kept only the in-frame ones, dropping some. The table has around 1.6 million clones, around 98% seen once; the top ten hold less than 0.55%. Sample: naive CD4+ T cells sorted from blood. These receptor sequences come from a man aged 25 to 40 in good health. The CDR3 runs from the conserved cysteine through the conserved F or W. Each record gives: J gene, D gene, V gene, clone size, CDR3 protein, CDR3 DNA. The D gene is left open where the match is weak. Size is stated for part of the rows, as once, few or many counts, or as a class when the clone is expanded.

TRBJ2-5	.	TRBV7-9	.	CASSLGPDRNQETQYF	TGTGCCAGCAGCTTAGGCCCAGACCGAAATCAAGAGACCCAGTACTTC
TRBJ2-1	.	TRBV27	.	CASSLSIRDRRQFF	TGTGCCAGCAGTTTATCGATAAGAGACAGGAGGCAGTTCTTC
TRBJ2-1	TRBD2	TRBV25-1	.	CASSGKTSDHYNEQFF	TGTGCCAGCAGTGGGAAGACTAGCGATCATTACAATGAGCAGTTCTTC
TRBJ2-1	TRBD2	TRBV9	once	CASSPTSGIYNEQFF	TGTGCCAGCAGCCCAACTAGCGGGATCTACAATGAGCAGTTCTTC
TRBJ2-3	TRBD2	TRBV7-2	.	CASTPRLATHTQYF	TGTGCCAGCACGCCCCGACTAGCGACCCATACGCAGTATTTT
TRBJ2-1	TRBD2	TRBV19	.	CASTVGGLAGSWEQFF	TGTGCCAGTACGGTCGGCGGACTAGCGGGATCATGGGAGCAGTTCTTC
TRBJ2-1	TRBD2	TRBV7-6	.	CASSLALAGGFEQFF	TGTGCCAGCAGCTTAGCTCTAGCGGGAGGTTTTGAGCAGTTCTTC
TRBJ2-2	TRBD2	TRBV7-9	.	CASSLASGSGELFF	TGTGCCAGCAGCTTGGCTAGCGGGAGCGGGGAGCTGTTTTTT
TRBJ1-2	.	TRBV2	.	CASSPDHYGYTF	TGTGCCAGCAGTCCCGATCACTATGGCTACACCTTC
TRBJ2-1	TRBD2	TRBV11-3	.	CASSTFSGRSSYNEQFF	TGTGCCAGCAGCACCTTTAGCGGGAGGAGCTCCTACAATGAGCAGTTCTTC
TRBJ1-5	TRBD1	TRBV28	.	CASSLLGGINQPQHF	TGTGCCAGCAGTCTTCTAGGGGGCATCAATCAGCCCCAGCATTTT
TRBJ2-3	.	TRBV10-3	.	CAISPGPTDTQYF	TGTGCCATCAGTCCCGGGCCAACAGATACGCAGTATTTT
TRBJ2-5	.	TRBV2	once	CASTLGVEETQYF	TGTGCCAGCACATTAGGGGTCGAGGAGACCCAGTACTTC
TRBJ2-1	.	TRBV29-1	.	CSVDRGNNYEQFF	TGCAGCGTTGACAGGGGAAATAACTATGAGCAGTTCTTC
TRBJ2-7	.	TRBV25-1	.	CASSADFYEQYF	TGTGCCAGCAGTGCCGACTTCTACGAGCAGTACTTC
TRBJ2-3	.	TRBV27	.	CASSLETSTDTQYF	TGTGCCAGCAGTTTGGAGACTAGCACAGATACGCAGTATTTT
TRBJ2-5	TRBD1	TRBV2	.	CASSEVRTGQETQYF	TGTGCCAGCAGTGAGGTTCGGACAGGGCAAGAGACCCAGTACTTC
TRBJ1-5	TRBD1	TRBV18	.	CASSPGTGDYQPQHF	TGTGCCAGCTCACCTGGGACAGGGGATTATCAGCCCCAGCATTTT
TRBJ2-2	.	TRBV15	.	CATALGGTRNTGELFF	TGTGCCACCGCCCTGGGGGGAACCAGGAACACCGGGGAGCTGTTTTTT
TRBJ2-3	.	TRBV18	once	CASSALDTDTQYF	TGTGCCAGCTCGGCCCTGGACACAGATACGCAGTATTTT
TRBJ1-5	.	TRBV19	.	CASSIVGGWNQPQHF	TGTGCCAGTAGTATAGTTGGTGGGTGGAACCAGCCCCAGCATTTT
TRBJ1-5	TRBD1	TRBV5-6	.	CASSEFRGTGAQPQHF	TGTGCCAGCAGCGAATTCCGGGGGACAGGGGCTCAGCCCCAGCATTTT
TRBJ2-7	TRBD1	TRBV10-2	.	CASSDHRQGMTYEQYF	TGCGCCAGCAGTGACCACCGACAGGGTATGACCTACGAGCAGTACTTC
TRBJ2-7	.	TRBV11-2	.	CASSSNGAGVMVQYF	TGTGCCAGCAGCTCCAACGGGGCAGGGGTAATGGTGCAGTACTTC
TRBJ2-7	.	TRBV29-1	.	CSVVFNHYEQYF	TGCAGCGTTGTTTTTAACCACTACGAGCAGTACTTC
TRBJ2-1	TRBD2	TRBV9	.	CASSALAGASNEQFF	TGTGCCAGCAGCGCCCTAGCGGGGGCCTCCAATGAGCAGTTCTTC
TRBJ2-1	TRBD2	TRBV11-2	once	CASSSSVGTRVHNEQFF	TGTGCCAGCAGCTCCTCAGTCGGGACTAGGGTACACAATGAGCAGTTCTTC
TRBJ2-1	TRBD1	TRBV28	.	CASSGPRGLPYNEQFF	TGTGCCAGCAGTGGCCCCAGGGGGCTACCCTACAATGAGCAGTTCTTC
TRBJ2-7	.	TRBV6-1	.	CASISRGRFEQYF	TGTGCCAGCATCAGTAGGGGGAGGTTTGAGCAGTACTTC
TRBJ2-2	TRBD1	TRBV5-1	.	CASSRDRAENTGELFF	TGCGCCAGCAGCCGGGACAGGGCGGAGAACACCGGGGAGCTGTTTTTT
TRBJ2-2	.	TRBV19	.	CASSGRQTNTGELFF	TGTGCCAGTAGTGGGCGACAGACTAACACCGGGGAGCTGTTTTTT
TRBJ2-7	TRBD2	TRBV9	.	CASSATSGDFYEQYF	TGTGCCAGCAGCGCCACTAGCGGAGATTTCTACGAGCAGTACTTC